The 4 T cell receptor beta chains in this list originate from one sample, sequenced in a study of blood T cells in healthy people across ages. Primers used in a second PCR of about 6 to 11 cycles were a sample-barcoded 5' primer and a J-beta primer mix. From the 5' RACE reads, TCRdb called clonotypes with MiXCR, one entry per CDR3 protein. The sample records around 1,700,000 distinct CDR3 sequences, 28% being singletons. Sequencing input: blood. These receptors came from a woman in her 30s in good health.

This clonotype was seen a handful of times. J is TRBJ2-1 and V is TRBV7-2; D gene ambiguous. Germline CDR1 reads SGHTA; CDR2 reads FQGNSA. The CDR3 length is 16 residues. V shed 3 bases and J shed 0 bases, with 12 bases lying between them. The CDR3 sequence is CASSFWRSSSYNEQFF. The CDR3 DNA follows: TGTGCCAGCAGCTTCTGGCGCTCAAGCTCCTACAATGAGCAGTTCTTC. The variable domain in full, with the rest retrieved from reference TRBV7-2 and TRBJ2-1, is GAGVSQSPSNKVTEKGKDVELRCDPISGHTALYWYRQSLGQGLEFLIYFQGNSAPDKSGLPSDRFSAERTGGSVSTLTIQRTQQEDSAVYLCASSFWRSSSYNEQFFGPGTRLTVL.

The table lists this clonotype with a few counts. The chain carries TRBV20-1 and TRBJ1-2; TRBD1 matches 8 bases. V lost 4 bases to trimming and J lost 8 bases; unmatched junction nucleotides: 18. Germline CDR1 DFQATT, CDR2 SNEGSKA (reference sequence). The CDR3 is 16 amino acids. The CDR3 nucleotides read TGCAGTGCTAAGCTAACCCTAGCTCAGGGGGCGTCCGGCTACACCTTC. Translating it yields CSAKLTLAQGASGYTF.

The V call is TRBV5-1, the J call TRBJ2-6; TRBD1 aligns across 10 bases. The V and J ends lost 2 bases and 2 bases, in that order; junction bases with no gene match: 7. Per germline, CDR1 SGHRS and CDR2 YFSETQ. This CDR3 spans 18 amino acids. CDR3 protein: CASSFGSGTGAGANVLTF. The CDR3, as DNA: TGCGCCAGCAGCTTTGGGTCCGGGACAGGGGCTGGGGCCAACGTCCTGACTTTC.

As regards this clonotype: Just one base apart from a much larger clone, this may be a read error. CDR3 sequence reads: CASSLSAQRGYEQFF. The DNA of the CDR3 is TGCGCCAGCAGCTTGTCGGCCCAGCGGGGCTACGAGCAGTTCTTC. The chain couples TRBV5-1 to TRBJ2-1, with 7 bases aligning to TRBD2. CDR3 length equals 15 residues. The J segment lost 10 bases and the V segment lost 1 base, leaving 11 bases of the junction unmatched. Germline CDR1 is SGHRS and CDR2 is YFSETQ.